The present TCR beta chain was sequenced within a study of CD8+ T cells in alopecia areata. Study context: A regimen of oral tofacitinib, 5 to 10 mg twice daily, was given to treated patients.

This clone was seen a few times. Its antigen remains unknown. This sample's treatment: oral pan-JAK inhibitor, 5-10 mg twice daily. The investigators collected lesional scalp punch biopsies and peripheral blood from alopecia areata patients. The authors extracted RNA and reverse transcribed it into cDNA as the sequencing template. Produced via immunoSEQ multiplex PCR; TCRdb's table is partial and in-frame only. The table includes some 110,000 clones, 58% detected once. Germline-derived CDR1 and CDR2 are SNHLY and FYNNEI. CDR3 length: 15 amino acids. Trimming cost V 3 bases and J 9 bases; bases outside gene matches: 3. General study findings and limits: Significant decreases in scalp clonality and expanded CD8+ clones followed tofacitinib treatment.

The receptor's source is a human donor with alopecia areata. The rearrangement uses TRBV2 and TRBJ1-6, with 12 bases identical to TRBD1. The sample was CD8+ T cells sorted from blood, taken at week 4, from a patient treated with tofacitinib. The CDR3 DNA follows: TGTGCCAGCAGTGATCGGGACAGGGGGCGTTCACCCCTCCACTTT. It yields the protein CASSDRDRGRSPLHF.